This TCR beta chain derives from a study of multiple sclerosis patients with progressive multifocal leukoencephalopathy. TCRdb's copy holds only in-frame clones and misses some; the assay was immunoSEQ multiplex PCR. The data show some 28,000 clones, with about 85% seen just once and 9.5% to 15% held by the top ten. Time point described: time of PML onset. Germline assignment: CDR1 SGHAT and CDR2 FQNNGV. The CDR3 contains 15 residues. The ends were cut back, 5 bases at V and 1 base at J, with 14 bases in the middle. The chain couples TRBV11-2 to TRBJ1-1; D is ambiguous. This TCR was sampled from a woman aged 25-40 years with progressive multifocal leukoencephalopathy. The specimen was PBMCs, collected from a patient treated with natalizumab. This CDR3 is CASSPRTGKNTEAFF. CDR3 coding DNA: TGTGCCAGCAGCCCGAGGACGGGGAAGAACACTGAAGCTTTCTTT.